This record covers a single TCR beta chain. V was clipped by 4 bases and J by 5 bases; unmatched bases: 16. The CDR3 is 18 residues long. Germline values: CDR1 SEHNR, CDR2 FQNEAQ (reference sequence). The sample comes from a study of blood T cell repertoires in COVID-19. Study at large: COVID-19 samples from acute and convalescent phases originated in the United States, Italy and Spain. From T cells, B-cell-depleted T cells, or PBMCs came the material, which was cDNA or gDNA.

Authors' data handling: Amplification of reference gene primers provided the estimated nucleated cell counts. TCRdb keeps only in-frame clones here, not all; method: immunoSEQ multiplex PCR. D and trimming come from the DNA, and the V and J calls and clone size come from that table. This table has about 44,000 clones, around 87% appearing once. Sequenced: peripheral blood. This rearrangement joins TRBV7-9 to TRBJ2-5, with 10 bases lining up with TRBD1. This receptor was obtained from an elderly woman in a cohort sampled during active or convalescent COVID-19. CDR3 nucleotides: TGTGCCAGCAGCTCCCCCCGGCGGGACAGGGGAAAGCGGGAGACCCAGTACTTC. Amino acid sequence: CASSSPRRDRGKRETQYF.